These T cell receptor beta chains were read from a single sample in a study of blood T cell repertoires in COVID-19. Clones were read by immunoSEQ multiplex PCR, and TCRdb kept only the in-frame ones, dropping some. The sample yields approximately 150,000 clones, roughly nine tenths seen once. Material: peripheral blood. The receptors shown here come from a human donor in a cohort sampled during active COVID-19. CDR3s include the opening cysteine and the closing phenylalanine or tryptophan. The D gene is left open where the match is weak. A row's size may be missing; if present it is once, few, many or a size class.

len	abundance	v_gene	j_gene	d_gene	CDR3nt	CDR3aa
16	.	TRBV25-1	TRBJ1-2	TRBD1	TGTGCCAGCAGTGATCCCTCGCGACAGGGTTACTATGGCTACACCTTC	CASSDPSRQGYYGYTF
18	.	TRBV28	TRBJ1-6	.	TGTGCCAGCAGTCGTCCCCAACAGGGAAACTCCTATAATTCACCCCTCCACTTT	CASSRPQQGNSYNSPLHF
14	.	TRBV7-8	TRBJ2-7	.	TGTGCCAGCAGCCCCGCCAGGGGTAGCTACGAGCAGTACTTC	CASSPARGSYEQYF
15	.	TRBV10-3	TRBJ1-2	.	TGTGCCATCAGTCCAAATACAGGGCCCCCTGACGGCTACACCTTC	CAISPNTGPPDGYTF
16	.	TRBV5-1	TRBJ2-2	.	TGCGCCAGCAGCTCAATCCGGGCCCGGGGTCCCGGGGAGCTGTTTTTT	CASSSIRARGPGELFF
14	.	TRBV27	TRBJ2-7	.	TGTGCCAGCAGTCTTGACATTGGAACCTACGAGCAGTACTTC	CASSLDIGTYEQYF
17	once	TRBV10-3	TRBJ2-3	TRBD2	TGTGCCATCAGTGATAGGACTAGCGGGATGGGCACAGATACGCAGTATTTT	CAISDRTSGMGTDTQYF
11	.	TRBV11-2	TRBJ2-3	.	TGTGCCAGCAGCCCCCCGGGAAAACAGTATTTT	CASSPPGKQYF
16	.	TRBV7-3	TRBJ2-2	TRBD1	TGTGCCAGCAGCTTAAACCGGGACAGGGCCGCCGGGGAGCTGTTTTTT	CASSLNRDRAAGELFF
15	.	TRBV2	TRBJ2-7	TRBD2	TGTGCCAGCAGTGAAGAACTAGCGGGGTCCTACGAGCAGTACTTC	CASSEELAGSYEQYF
16	.	TRBV6-2/TRBV6-3	TRBJ1-5	TRBD1	TGTGCCAGCAGTTTCAGGGGGCGGCTTTTATATCAGCCCCAGCATTTT	CASSFRGRLLYQPQHF
12	.	TRBV30	TRBJ2-7	TRBD1	TGTGCCTGCCGGGACAGGTCCTACGAGCAGTACTTC	CACRDRSYEQYF
14	.	TRBV7-3	TRBJ2-3	.	TGTGCCAGCAGCTTCTCAGCGAGCACAGATACGCAGTATTTT	CASSFSASTDTQYF
15	.	TRBV30	TRBJ2-7	TRBD1	TGTGCCTGGAGTCCACGGGACAGGATGACGTACGAGCAGTACTTC	CAWSPRDRMTYEQYF
15	.	TRBV9	TRBJ2-7	TRBD2	TGTGCCAGCAGCGTAGGAACTAGCGGGAACTACGAGCAGTACTTC	CASSVGTSGNYEQYF
13	.	TRBV3-1/TRBV3-2	TRBJ1-1	.	TGTGCCAGCAGCTTCAGGGAAGGGACTGAAGCTTTCTTT	CASSFREGTEAFF
14	.	TRBV11-2	TRBJ1-2	TRBD1	TGTGCCAGCAGCCCCACAGGGGGCTATGTTGGCTACACCTTC	CASSPTGGYVGYTF
11	.	TRBV20-1	TRBJ2-3	.	TGCAGTGCTAGTTTGCGAGATACGCAGTATTTT	CSASLRDTQYF
14	.	TRBV19	TRBJ2-7	TRBD1	TGTGCCAGTAGTATAAAGGGGACAGCCTACGAGCAGTACTTC	CASSIKGTAYEQYF
15	.	TRBV4-3	TRBJ2-7	TRBD1	TGCGCCAGCAGCCAAGATAGGACAGGAGGCTACGAGCAGTACTTC	CASSQDRTGGYEQYF
13	.	TRBV12-3/TRBV12-4	TRBJ2-7	.	TGTGCCAGCGCTCTAGCGACTCTCTCCGAGCAGTACTTC	CASALATLSEQYF
15	.	TRBV3-1/TRBV3-2	TRBJ1-1	.	TGTGCCAGCAGTTTCCGCAGGGGTGGTGAGCGTAAAGCTTTCTTT	CASSFRRGGERKAFF
14	.	TRBV15	TRBJ1-2	.	TGTGCCACCAGCGAACACAGGGTTAACTATGGCTACACCTTC	CATSEHRVNYGYTF
14	.	TRBV2	TRBJ1-1	.	TGTGCCAGCGGGAGAGGGGGATCTGGCACTGAAGCTTTCTTT	CASGRGGSGTEAFF
12	.	TRBV30	TRBJ2-1	.	TGTGCCGCGGCCCAGCTGGACAATGAGCAGTTCTTC	CAAAQLDNEQFF
14	.	TRBV7-9	TRBJ2-7	TRBD1	TGTGCCAGCAGCCTACTAGGGGGCACCAACGAGCAGTACTTC	CASSLLGGTNEQYF
16	.	TRBV4-1	TRBJ1-2	TRBD1	TGCGCCAGCAGCCAAGTTTGGGGACAGGGGGTTTATGGCTACACCTTC	CASSQVWGQGVYGYTF
16	.	TRBV30	TRBJ1-6	.	TGTGCCTGGAGCCGCGGGCTCCAGAGCGATAATTCACCCCTCCACTTT	CAWSRGLQSDNSPLHF
16	.	TRBV24-1	TRBJ2-2	TRBD2	TGTGCCACCAGTGATTTGCAGGCGGGAGGGGCCGGGGAGCTGTTTTTT	CATSDLQAGGAGELFF
13	.	TRBV9	TRBJ2-7	TRBD1	TGTGCCAGCAGCGTAGTTACAGGGGGAGAGCAGTACTTC	CASSVVTGGEQYF
14	.	TRBV6-5	TRBJ1-1	TRBD1	TGTGCCAGCAGACAGGGACAGTCGAACACTGAAGCTTTCTTT	CASRQGQSNTEAFF
12	.	TRBV14	TRBJ1-5	.	TGTGCCAGCAGCCGCCACGGTCAGCCCCAGCATTTT	CASSRHGQPQHF
14	.	TRBV7-9	TRBJ2-5	.	TGTGCCAGCAGCTTATCAGGGCAGGTAGAGACCCAGTACTTC	CASSLSGQVETQYF
17	.	TRBV9	TRBJ2-7	TRBD2	TGTGCCAGCAGCGTTTCCGGCGGGGGGGCCGGGGACTACGAGCAGTACTTC	CASSVSGGGAGDYEQYF
16	.	TRBV28	TRBJ2-1	.	TGTGCCAGCCTGGGGGGGGCTGCGAGCTCCTACAATGAGCAGTTCTTC	CASLGGAASSYNEQFF
15	.	TRBV18	TRBJ2-7	.	TGTGCCAGCTCGCCCGCCGGCGGGGCAGACTACGAGCAGTACTTC	CASSPAGGADYEQYF
16	.	TRBV6-5	TRBJ2-6	.	TGTGCCAGCAGTTTGACAGCCAACTCTGGGGCCAACGTCCTGACTTTC	CASSLTANSGANVLTF
12	.	TRBV28	TRBJ2-7	.	TGTGCCAGCCGTGGGGCCTCCTACGAGCAGTACTTC	CASRGASYEQYF
16	few	TRBV20-1	TRBJ2-5	TRBD1	TGCAGTGCTAGTTTATACGGGACAGGGAACCAAGAGACCCAGTACTTC	CSASLYGTGNQETQYF